The 12 T cell receptor beta chains reported below all come from one sample, sequenced in a study of cytomegalovirus exposure and HLA in healthy donors. Primers: 60 Vbeta forward and 13 Jbeta reverse. Profiling relied on immunoSEQ multiplex PCR, and the TCRdb table lists in-frame clones only, not all of them. The profile shows 100,000 to 150,000 clones, approximately 78% of them singletons. Specimen: PBMCs. The receptors derive from a man aged 35-49 years in good health and CMV-seronegative.

The rearrangement uses TRBV6-5 and TRBJ2-6, with D possibly being TRBD2 (6 bases). CDR1 is MNHEY, CDR2 SVGAGI, per germline. This CDR3 spans 15 amino acids. Trimming cost V 5 bases and J 4 bases, with 12 bases left between them. CDR3 nucleotides: TGTGCCAGCAGTATTGGGGGGTCAGGGGCCAACGTCCTGACTTTC. Translating it yields CASSIGGSGANVLTF.

This sequence joins TRBV7-8 and TRBJ1-1, with D uncertain. Deletions cut 7 bases from V and 5 bases from J, with 20 bases between. Germline V CDR1 and CDR2: SGHVS, FQNEAQ. This CDR3 is built from 15 residues. The chain's CDR3 is CASTRQRGSGTEAFF. The CDR3 nucleotides read TGTGCCAGCACACGTCAAAGAGGCAGTGGTACTGAAGCTTTCTTT. Full variable domain (outside the CDR3, taken from reference TRBV7-8 and TRBJ1-1): GAGVSQSPRYKVAKRGQDVALRCDPISGHVSLFWYQQALGQGPEFLTYFQNEAQLDKSGLPSDRFFAERPEGSVSTLKIQRTQQEDSAVYLCASTRQRGSGTEAFFGQGTRLTVV.

J is TRBJ2-2 and V is TRBV9; TRBD1 agrees at 7 bases. The germline V gene has CDR1 SGDLS and CDR2 YYNGEE. Trimming took 5 bases from V and 0 from J; bases not matched to a gene: 4. The CDR3 contains 15 residues. DNA for the CDR3: TGTGCCAGCAGTCCTAGGGGGCCGAACACCGGGGAGCTGTTTTTT. It specifies CASSPRGPNTGELFF.

The genes are TRBV6-6 and TRBJ1-5, with no clear D. In germline, CDR1 is MNHNY, CDR2 SVGAGI (reference sequence). V shed 8 bases and J shed 0 bases, with 8 bases lying between them. The CDR3 loop spans 13 amino acids. The CDR3 loop reads CASADYSNQPQHF. The DNA of the CDR3 is TGTGCCAGCGCAGACTATAGCAATCAGCCCCAGCATTTT.

This clone was seen more than once but under ten times. The chain combines TRBV5-5 with TRBJ1-3; weak D call: TRBD1 (5 bases). Trimming cost V 4 bases and J 4 bases, with 27 bases left between them. Germline V gene lookup returns CDR1 SGHKS and CDR2 YYEKEE (reference sequence). The CDR3 spans 19 residues. The CDR3: CASSIGTPLSLSLGNTIYF. For the CDR3, the DNA is TGTGCCAGCAGCATAGGGACTCCCCTCTCTCTCTCGTTAGGAAACACCATATATTTT. Together with reference TRBV5-5 and TRBJ1-3, the CDR3 gives the full variable domain: DAGVTQSPTHLIKTRGQQVTLRCSPISGHKSVSWYQQVLGQGPQFIFQYYEKEERGRGNFPDRFSARQFPNYSSELNVNALLLGDSALYLCASSIGTPLSLSLGNTIYFGEGSWLTVV.

This chain joins TRBV6-6 and TRBJ1-4; 9 nucleotides align to TRBD1. Germline lookup yields CDR1 MNHNY and CDR2 SVGAGI (reference sequence). The CDR3 covers 15 residues. Trimming removed 5 bases from V and 5 bases from J; junction bases left unmatched: 6. CDR3 sequence reads: CASSQPGQGNEKLFF. DNA of the CDR3: TGTGCCAGCAGTCAACCGGGACAGGGAAATGAAAAACTGTTTTTT.

V gene TRBV2 combines with J gene TRBJ2-5; D unresolved. The CDR3 spans 10 residues. CDR1 is SNHLY, CDR2 FYNNEI, per germline. The germline V and J ends were trimmed by 6 bases and 6 bases, with 5 bases remaining between them. The chain's CDR3 is CASRQKTQYF. CDR3 sequence (DNA): TGTGCCAGCAGGCAGAAGACCCAGTACTTC. Supplemented by reference TRBV2 and TRBJ2-5, the full variable domain reads EPEVTQTPSHQVTQMGQEVILRCVPISNHLYFYWYRQILGQKVEFLVSFYNNEISEKSEIFDDQFSVERPDGSNFTLKIRSTKLEDSAMYFCASRQKTQYFGPGTRLLVL.

The chain couples TRBV28 to TRBJ2-1; 7 bases match TRBD1. This CDR3 region has 13 residues. The germline V gene encodes CDR1 MDHEN and CDR2 SYDVKM. V lost 4 bases to trimming and J lost 8 bases; unmatched junction nucleotides: 5. In DNA form, the CDR3 reads TGTGCCAGCAGTTATACCAGGGGGTATGAGCAGTTCTTC. Its translation is CASSYTRGYEQFF. The full variable domain, rest sourced from reference TRBV28 and TRBJ2-1, is DVKVTQSSRYLVKRTGEKVFLECVQDMDHENMFWYRQDPGLGLRLIYFSYDVKMKEKGDIPEGYSVSREKKERFSLILESASTNQTSMYLCASSYTRGYEQFFGPGTRLTVL.

This clone was seen only a few times. V gene TRBV5-8 combines with J gene TRBJ1-5, with 8 positions matching TRBD1. The junction had 8 bases not matched to a gene; V was cut back by 1 base and J by 2 bases. CDR1 and CDR2 (germline): SGHTS, YDEGEE. The CDR3 runs 17 residues. The DNA for the CDR3 is TGTGCCAGCAGCTTGCTCTTCGGGACAGGCGGCAATCAGCCCCAGCATTTT. As protein: CASSLLFGTGGNQPQHF.

Points on this clone: Distinct nucleotide sequences in the sample also encode this CDR3. The J gene is TRBJ1-1, the V gene TRBV5-1; D is possibly TRBD1 (6 bases). This CDR3 has 14 residues. The V end was cut by 1 base, the J end by 5 bases, with 12 bases between. CDR1 is SGHRS and CDR2 is YFSETQ in the germline V gene. CDR3 sequence (DNA): TGCGCCAGCAGCTTGATACGGCAGGGGACTGAAGCTTTCTTT. The encoded protein is CASSLIRQGTEAFF.

This clone was seen a few times. The V call is TRBV28, the J call TRBJ1-3; tentatively, D is TRBD1 (6 bases). Germline lookup yields CDR1 MDHEN and CDR2 SYDVKM. This CDR3 has 14 residues. The V end was cut by 6 bases, the J end by 0 bases, with 9 bases between. CDR3 sequence (DNA): TGTGCCAGCAGCCGGACAGACTCTGGAAACACCATATATTTT. It codes for CASSRTDSGNTIYF. Full variable domain (rest looked up from reference TRBV28 and TRBJ1-3): DVKVTQSSRYLVKRTGEKVFLECVQDMDHENMFWYRQDPGLGLRLIYFSYDVKMKEKGDIPEGYSVSREKKERFSLILESASTNQTSMYLCASSRTDSGNTIYFGEGSWLTVV.

Worth noting for this clone: Within the sample, other DNA sequences also encode this same CDR3. This chain connects TRBV7-2 to TRBJ1-1; D unclear. Per the germline V gene, CDR1 is SGHTA and CDR2 is FQGNSA. This CDR3 comprises 13 residues. V gave up 3 bases and J gave up 1 base, with 6 bases separating them. As DNA, the CDR3 is TGTGCCAGCAGCTTGGGCCAGAACACTGAAGCTTTCTTT. Translated, it gives CASSLGQNTEAFF.